This record covers a single T cell receptor (beta chain). A TCRbeta library incorporating unique molecular identifiers was prepared. TCRdb ran MiXCR on the PCR reads and lists one entry per CDR3 protein. Of some 350,000 distinct CDR3 sequences listed, 10% are singletons. This sample is part of a study of T-cell reconstitution after alpha-beta-depleted transplantation in children. V was pared by 5 bases and J by 3 bases, with 5 bases of the junction left unmatched. CDR1 and CDR2 (germline): SGHTA, FQGTGA. This CDR3 has 14 residues. Specimen: PBMCs from the stem cell graft donor, collected from the stem cell graft. This chain joins TRBV7-3 and TRBJ2-3, with TRBD2 matching over 7 bases. The receptor was derived from a human donor who donated a stem cell graft to a child with acute lymphoblastic leukemia. Written as DNA, the CDR3 is TGTGCCAGCAGCCCGGGACTAAATACAGATACGCAGTATTTT. Protein: CASSPGLNTDTQYF.